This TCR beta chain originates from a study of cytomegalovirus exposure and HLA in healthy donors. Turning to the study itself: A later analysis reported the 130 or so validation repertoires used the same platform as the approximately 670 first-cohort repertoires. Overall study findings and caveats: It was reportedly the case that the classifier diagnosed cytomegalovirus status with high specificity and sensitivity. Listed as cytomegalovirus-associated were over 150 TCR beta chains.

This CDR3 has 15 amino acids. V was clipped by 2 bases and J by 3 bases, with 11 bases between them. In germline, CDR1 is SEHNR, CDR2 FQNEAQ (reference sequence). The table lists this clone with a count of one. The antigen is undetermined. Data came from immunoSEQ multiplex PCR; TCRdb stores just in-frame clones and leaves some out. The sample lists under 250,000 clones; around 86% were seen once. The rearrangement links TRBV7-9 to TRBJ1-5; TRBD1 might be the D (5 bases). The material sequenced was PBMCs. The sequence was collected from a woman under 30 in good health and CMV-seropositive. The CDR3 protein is CASSLHGGSNQPQHF. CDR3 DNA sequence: TGTGCCAGCAGCTTACACGGGGGTTCCAATCAGCCCCAGCATTTT.